This T cell receptor (beta chain) was found in a study of Graves' ophthalmopathy and Graves' hyperthyroidism. At the level of the study: Before any treatment was given, at initial diagnosis, peripheral blood was collected. Regarding the study as a whole: Blood contained most expanded thyroid clonotypes exceeding 0.001 frequency.

All donors with ophthalmopathy were recorded as having moderate-to-severe activity, CAS ≥3, NOSPECS ≥4 and a duration under 3 months. Orbital computed tomography, together with clinical symptoms, serum thyroxine, TRAb and thyroid ultrasound, was used for diagnosis. Amplified material comprised TCR beta CDR3 regions derived from RNA transcripts. Second-round multiplex PCR came after a first-round RT-PCR that employed HTBI primers. TCRdb reanalysed the multiplex PCR reads using MiXCR and keeps one entry per CDR3 protein. The sample has almost 750,000 distinct CDR3 sequences, roughly two fifths seen once. In this sample, this clonotype turned up once. Antigen: not known. The V and J ends lost 6 bases and 5 bases respectively, with 22 bases between them. This CDR3 is 15 amino acids long. In germline, CDR1 is SQVTM, CDR2 ANQGSEA.

The receptor's source is an adult man with Graves' ophthalmopathy. This chain joins TRBV29-1 and TRBJ1-1; the D gene is possibly TRBD1 (6 bases). The specimen was peripheral blood. CDR3 sequence: CSVSNSLTGRTEAFF. In DNA form, the CDR3 reads TGCAGCGTCAGCAATAGTTTAACAGGGAGAACTGAAGCTTTCTTT. Using reference TRBV29-1 and TRBJ1-1 for the parts outside the CDR3, the full variable domain is SAVISQKPSRDICQRGTSLTIQCQVDSQVTMMFWYRQQPGQSLTLIATANQGSEATYESGFVIDKFPISRPNLTFSTLTVSNMSPEDSSIYLCSVSNSLTGRTEAFFGQGTRLTVV.